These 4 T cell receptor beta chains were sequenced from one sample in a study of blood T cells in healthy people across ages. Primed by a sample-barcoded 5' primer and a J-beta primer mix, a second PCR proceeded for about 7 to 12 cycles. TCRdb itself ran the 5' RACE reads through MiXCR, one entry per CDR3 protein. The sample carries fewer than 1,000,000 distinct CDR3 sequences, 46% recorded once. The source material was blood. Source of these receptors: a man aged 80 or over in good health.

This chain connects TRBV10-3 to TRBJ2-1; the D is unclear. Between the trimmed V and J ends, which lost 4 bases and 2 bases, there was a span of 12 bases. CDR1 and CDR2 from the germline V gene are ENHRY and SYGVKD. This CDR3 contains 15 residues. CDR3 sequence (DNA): TGTGCCATCAGTGGGGTTTCAGCGACCTACAATGAGCAGTTCTTC. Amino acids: CAISGVSATYNEQFF.

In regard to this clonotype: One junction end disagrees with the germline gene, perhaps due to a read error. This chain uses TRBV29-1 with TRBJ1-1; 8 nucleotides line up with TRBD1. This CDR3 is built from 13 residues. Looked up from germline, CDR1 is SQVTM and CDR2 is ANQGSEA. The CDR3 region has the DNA TGCAGCGCTGAGACAGGGGCGAACGCTGAAGCTTTCTTT. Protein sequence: CSAETGANAEAFF.

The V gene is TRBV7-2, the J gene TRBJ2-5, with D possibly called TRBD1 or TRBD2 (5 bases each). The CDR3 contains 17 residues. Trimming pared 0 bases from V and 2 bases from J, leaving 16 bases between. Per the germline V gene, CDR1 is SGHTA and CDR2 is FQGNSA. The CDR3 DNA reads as TGTGCCAGCAGCTTAGCCGGGCAGGGAAGAGGGCAAGAGACCCAGTACTTC. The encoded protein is CASSLAGQGRGQETQYF.

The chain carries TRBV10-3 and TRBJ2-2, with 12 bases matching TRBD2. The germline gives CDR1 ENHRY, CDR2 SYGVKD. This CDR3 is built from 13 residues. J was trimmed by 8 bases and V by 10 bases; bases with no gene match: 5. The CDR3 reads CATRTSGNGELFF. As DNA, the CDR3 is TGTGCCACAAGGACTAGCGGGAATGGGGAGCTGTTTTTT.